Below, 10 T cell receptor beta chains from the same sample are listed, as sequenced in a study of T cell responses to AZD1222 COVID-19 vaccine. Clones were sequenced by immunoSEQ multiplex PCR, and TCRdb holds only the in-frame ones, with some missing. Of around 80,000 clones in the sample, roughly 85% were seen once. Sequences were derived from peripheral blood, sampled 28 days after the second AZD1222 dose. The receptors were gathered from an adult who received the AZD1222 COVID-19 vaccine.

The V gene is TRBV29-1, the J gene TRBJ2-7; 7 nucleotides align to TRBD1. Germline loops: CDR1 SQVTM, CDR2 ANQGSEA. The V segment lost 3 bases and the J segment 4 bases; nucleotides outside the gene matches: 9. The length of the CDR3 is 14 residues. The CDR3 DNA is TGCAGCGTTGACGCCACAGGGACAGCTTACGAGCAGTACTTC. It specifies CSVDATGTAYEQYF.

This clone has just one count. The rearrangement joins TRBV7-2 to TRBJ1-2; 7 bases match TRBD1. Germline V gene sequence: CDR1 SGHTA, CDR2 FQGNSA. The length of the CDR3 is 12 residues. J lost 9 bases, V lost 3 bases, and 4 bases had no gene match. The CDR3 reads CASSLTQGSYTF. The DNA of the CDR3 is TGTGCCAGCAGCTTGACACAGGGGAGCTACACCTTC.

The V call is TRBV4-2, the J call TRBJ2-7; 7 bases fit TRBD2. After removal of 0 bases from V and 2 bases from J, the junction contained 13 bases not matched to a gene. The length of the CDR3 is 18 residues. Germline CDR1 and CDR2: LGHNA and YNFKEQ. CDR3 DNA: TGTGCCAGCAGCCAAGAGTCGAGGGCGGGGAGGGAGGCCTACGAGCAGTACTTC. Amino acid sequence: CASSQESRAGREAYEQYF.

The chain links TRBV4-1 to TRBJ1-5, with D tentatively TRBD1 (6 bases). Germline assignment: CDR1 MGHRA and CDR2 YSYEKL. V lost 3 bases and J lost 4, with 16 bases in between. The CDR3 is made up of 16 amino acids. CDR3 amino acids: CASSHGPGQQNQPQHF. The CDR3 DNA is TGCGCCAGCAGCCACGGGCCGGGACAACAAAATCAGCCCCAGCATTTT.

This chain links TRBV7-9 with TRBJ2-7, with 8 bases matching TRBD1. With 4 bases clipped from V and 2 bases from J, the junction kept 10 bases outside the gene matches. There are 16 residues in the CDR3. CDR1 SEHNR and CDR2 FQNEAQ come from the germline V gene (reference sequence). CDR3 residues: CASSSAPDRDTYEQYF. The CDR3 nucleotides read TGTGCCAGCAGCTCCGCGCCGGACAGGGATACCTACGAGCAGTACTTC.

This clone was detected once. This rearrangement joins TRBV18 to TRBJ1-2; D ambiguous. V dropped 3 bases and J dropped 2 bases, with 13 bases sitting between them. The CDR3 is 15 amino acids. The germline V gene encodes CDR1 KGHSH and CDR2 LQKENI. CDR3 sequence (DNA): TGTGCCAGCTCACCGGGTGAAGGGAACAACTATGGCTACACCTTC. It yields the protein CASSPGEGNNYGYTF. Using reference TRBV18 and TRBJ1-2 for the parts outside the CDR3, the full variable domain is NAGVMQNPRHLVRRRGQEARLRCSPMKGHSHVYWYRQLPEEGLKFMVYLQKENIIDESGMPKERFSAEFPKEGPSILRIQQVVRGDSAAYFCASSPGEGNNYGYTFGSGTRLTVV.

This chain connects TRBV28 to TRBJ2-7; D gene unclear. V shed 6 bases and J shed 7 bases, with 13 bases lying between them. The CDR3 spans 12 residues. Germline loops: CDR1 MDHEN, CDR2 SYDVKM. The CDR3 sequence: CASSFTLLEQYF. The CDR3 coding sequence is TGTGCCAGCAGCTTCACCCTCTTAGAGCAGTACTTC.

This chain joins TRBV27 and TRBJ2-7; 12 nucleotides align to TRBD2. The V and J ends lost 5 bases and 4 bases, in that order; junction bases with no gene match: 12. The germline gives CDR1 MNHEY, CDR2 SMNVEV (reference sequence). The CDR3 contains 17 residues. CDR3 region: CASSPLAGGRKRYEQYF. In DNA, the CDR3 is TGTGCCAGCAGTCCCCTAGCGGGGGGGAGGAAACGGTACGAGCAGTACTTC.

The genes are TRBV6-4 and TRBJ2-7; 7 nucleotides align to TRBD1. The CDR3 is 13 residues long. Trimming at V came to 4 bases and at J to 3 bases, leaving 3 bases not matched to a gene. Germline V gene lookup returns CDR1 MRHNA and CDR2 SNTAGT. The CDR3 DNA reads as TGTGCCAGCAGTGCGGGACAGCACTACGAGCAGTACTTC. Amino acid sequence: CASSAGQHYEQYF.

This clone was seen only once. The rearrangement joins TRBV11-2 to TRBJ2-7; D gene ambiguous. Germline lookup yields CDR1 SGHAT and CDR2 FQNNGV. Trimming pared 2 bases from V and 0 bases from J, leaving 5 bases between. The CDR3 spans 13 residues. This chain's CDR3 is CASSLMPSYEQYF. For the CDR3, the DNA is TGTGCCAGCAGCTTAATGCCCTCCTACGAGCAGTACTTC.